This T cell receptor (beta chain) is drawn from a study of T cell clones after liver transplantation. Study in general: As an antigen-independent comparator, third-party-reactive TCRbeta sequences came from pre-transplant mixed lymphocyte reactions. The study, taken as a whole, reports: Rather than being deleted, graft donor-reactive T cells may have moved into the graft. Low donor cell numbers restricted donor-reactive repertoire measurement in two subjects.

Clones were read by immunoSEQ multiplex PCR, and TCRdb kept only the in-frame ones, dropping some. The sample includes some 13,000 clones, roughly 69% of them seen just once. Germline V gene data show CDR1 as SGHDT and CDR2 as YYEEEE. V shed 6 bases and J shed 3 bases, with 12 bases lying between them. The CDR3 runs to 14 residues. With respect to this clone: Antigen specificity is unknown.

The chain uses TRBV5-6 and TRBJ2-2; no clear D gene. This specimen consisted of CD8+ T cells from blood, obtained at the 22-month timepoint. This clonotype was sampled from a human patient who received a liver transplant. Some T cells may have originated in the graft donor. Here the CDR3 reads CASTRLGYTGELFF. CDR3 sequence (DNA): TGTGCCAGCACACGCCTCGGATACACCGGGGAGCTGTTTTTT. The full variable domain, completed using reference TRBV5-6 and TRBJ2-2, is DAGVTQSPTHLIKTRGQQVTLRCSPKSGHDTVSWYQQALGQGPQFIFQYYEEEERQRGNFPDRFSGHQFPNYSSELNVNALLLGDSALYLCASTRLGYTGELFFGEGSRLTVL.